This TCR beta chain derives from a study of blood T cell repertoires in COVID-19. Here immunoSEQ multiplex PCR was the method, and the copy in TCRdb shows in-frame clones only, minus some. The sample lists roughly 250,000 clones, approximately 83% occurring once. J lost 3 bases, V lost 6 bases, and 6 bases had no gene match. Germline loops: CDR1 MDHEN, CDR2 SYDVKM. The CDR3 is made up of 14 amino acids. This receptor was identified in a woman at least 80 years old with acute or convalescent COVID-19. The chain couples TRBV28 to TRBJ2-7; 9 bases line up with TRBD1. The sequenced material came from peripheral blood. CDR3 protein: CASRPRDRVYEQYF. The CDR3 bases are TGTGCCAGCAGGCCACGGGACAGGGTCTACGAGCAGTACTTC.